A single sample is the source of the 25 T cell receptor beta chains below, sequenced in a study of blood T cell repertoires in COVID-19. This table comes from immunoSEQ multiplex PCR, and its TCRdb copy is limited to in-frame clones, with some not included. This repertoire shows tens of thousands of clones, around 86% found once; its top ten account for 3.5% to 4%. What was sequenced was peripheral blood. These receptors originate from a man between 60 and 75 years old with acute or convalescent COVID-19.

The chain carries TRBV5-1 and TRBJ2-7; D perhaps matches TRBD2 (6 bases). The V gene's germline CDR1 is SGHRS and CDR2 YFSETQ. V gave up 6 bases and J gave up 3 bases, with 13 bases separating them. This CDR3 comprises 13 residues. The DNA for the CDR3 is TGCGCCAGCAACGACGGGAGTGGCTACGAGCAGTACTTC. Its translation is CASNDGSGYEQYF.

The genes are TRBV11-1 and TRBJ2-3; D might be TRBD2 (6 bases). The V gene's germline CDR1 is SGHAT and CDR2 FQDESV (reference sequence). The CDR3 sequence is 16 residues long. V gave up 5 bases and J gave up 0 bases, with 15 bases separating them. The CDR3 DNA reads as TGTGCCAGCAGCCCCTATGCGGGGTCGAGCACAGATACGCAGTATTTT. This translates into CASSPYAGSSTDTQYF.

V gene TRBV4-1 combines with J gene TRBJ2-3; D is undetermined. The CDR3 is 12 amino acids. The ends were cut back, 3 bases at V and 6 bases at J, with 7 bases in the middle. The germline V gene has CDR1 MGHRA and CDR2 YSYEKL. Written as DNA, the CDR3 is TGCGCCAGCAGCCACCTCTCTGATACGCAGTATTTT. Protein product: CASSHLSDTQYF.

V gene TRBV5-1 combines with J gene TRBJ1-1; D is undetermined. The CDR3 spans 12 residues. The V end lost 7 bases, the J end lost 1 base, and 8 bases lay between the germline ends. Germline CDR1 SGHRS, CDR2 YFSETQ. CDR3 region: CASQNPNTEAFF. The CDR3 region has the DNA TGCGCCAGCCAGAACCCGAACACTGAAGCTTTCTTT.

The V call is TRBV7-6, the J call TRBJ2-7; a possible D gene is TRBD2 (7 bases). Per the germline V gene, CDR1 is SGHVS and CDR2 is FNYEAQ. V lost 1 base and J lost 2, with 12 bases in between. The CDR3 runs 15 residues. CDR3 bases: TGTGCCAGCAGCTTAGGGGGGGGCGGGGCCTACGAGCAGTACTTC. This encodes CASSLGGGGAYEQYF.

The chain combines TRBV12-3 or TRBV12-4 with TRBJ1-4, with a weak D call TRBD1 (5 bases). V lost 6 bases and J 11 bases, leaving 13 bases between the germline ends. The CDR3 has 12 amino acids. The CDR3 spells CASRSGSEKLFF. The CDR3 nucleotides read TGTGCCAGCAGATCAGGGTCGGAGAAACTGTTTTTT.

This chain joins TRBV6-2 or TRBV6-3 and TRBJ1-2, with D perhaps TRBD1 (6 bases). The V and J ends lost 6 bases and 6 bases respectively, with 14 bases between them. Germline CDR1 is MNHEY and CDR2 is SVGEGT. The CDR3 is 13 residues long. CDR3 loop: CASSLDRLHGYTF. CDR3 DNA: TGTGCCAGCAGCCTTGACAGGCTTCATGGCTACACCTTC.

The rearrangement uses TRBV19 and TRBJ2-5; 7 bases agree with TRBD1. CDR3 length: 15 residues. The V and J ends lost 4 bases and 4 bases, in that order; junction bases with no gene match: 9. From germline, CDR1 is LNHDA and CDR2 SQIVND (reference sequence). For the CDR3, the DNA is TGTGCCAGTAGTACCTTACAGGGGAACCGAGAGACCCAGTACTTC. Translating gives CASSTLQGNRETQYF.

This clone came up once. The chain couples TRBV9 to TRBJ1-6; 12 bases map to TRBD1. V was clipped by 0 bases and J by 7 bases; unmatched bases: 2. CDR3 length: 16 amino acids. CDR1 and CDR2 (germline): SGDLS, YYNGEE. The CDR3: CASSVEGTGGNSPLHF. The CDR3 nucleotides are TGTGCCAGCAGCGTAGAAGGGACAGGGGGCAATTCACCCCTCCACTTT.

In its sample, this clone was seen once. This chain connects TRBV19 to TRBJ2-3; 7 nucleotides line up with TRBD1. The trim removed 7 bases at V and 2 bases at J, leaving 12 bases unmatched. Germline CDR1 and CDR2: LNHDA and SQIVND (reference sequence). The length of the CDR3 is 16 residues. Written as DNA, the CDR3 is TGTGCCAGTATGTTAGGGGGCAGACTTCCCACAGATACGCAGTATTTT. Its protein product is CASMLGGRLPTDTQYF.

V is TRBV6-5 and J is TRBJ2-2; 9 nucleotides agree with TRBD2. This CDR3 has 15 amino acids. V dropped 7 bases and J dropped 1; count of bases not matched to a gene: 4. Germline CDR1 and CDR2: MNHEY and SVGAGI. DNA of the CDR3: TGTGCCAGCATTTTTAGCGGGAGGAACACCGGGGAGCTGTTTTTT. As protein: CASIFSGRNTGELFF.

The chain links TRBV27 to TRBJ2-1; a possible D gene is TRBD2 (7 bases). The CDR3 covers 16 residues. The germline CDR1 and CDR2 sequences are MNHEY and SMNVEV (reference sequence). Trimming left V 3 bases short and J 8 bases short, with 20 bases between. Written as DNA, the CDR3 is TGTGCCAGCAGTTTGGAACGCCGGGGGGCCGGGTATGAGCAGTTCTTC. Amino acids: CASSLERRGAGYEQFF.

The chain couples TRBV29-1 to TRBJ2-7; 7 nucleotides align to TRBD1. The germline V gene has CDR1 SQVTM and CDR2 ANQGSEA. V trimming: 3 bases; J trimming: 2 bases; junction bases outside the gene matches: 7. This CDR3 has 14 residues. CDR3 region: CSVEVWDRPYEQYF. In nucleotides, the CDR3 is TGCAGCGTTGAGGTTTGGGACAGACCCTACGAGCAGTACTTC.

The sample holds a few counts of this clone. V is TRBV15 and J is TRBJ2-7; 7 bases match TRBD1. Germline V lookup: CDR1 LNHNV, CDR2 YYDKDF (reference sequence). Trimming at V came to 1 base and at J to 0 bases, leaving 3 bases not matched to a gene. CDR3 size: 15 residues. This CDR3 reads CATSRGDRSSYEQYF. The CDR3 DNA reads as TGTGCCACCAGCAGAGGGGACAGAAGCTCCTACGAGCAGTACTTC.

This chain links TRBV19 with TRBJ1-2; D ambiguous. V was pared by 5 bases and J by 5 bases, with 24 bases between. The CDR3 covers 17 residues. Germline V lookup: CDR1 LNHDA, CDR2 SQIVND (reference sequence). CDR3 in DNA: TGTGCCAGTAGTGCCTGGGCAGGTTCGCGTTTAAGGTATGGCTACACCTTC. This gives the protein CASSAWAGSRLRYGYTF.

The chain has TRBV24-1 and TRBJ2-1; D perhaps matches TRBD1 (6 bases). Trimming removed 10 bases from V and 0 bases from J, with 12 bases in between. The CDR3 extends over 14 amino acids. The V gene's germline CDR1 is KGHDR and CDR2 SFDVKD. The chain's CDR3 is CATSGQHSYNEQFF. CDR3 DNA: TGTGCCACGTCGGGACAACACTCCTACAATGAGCAGTTCTTC.

This clone was seen a handful of times. V and J are TRBV3-1 (or the pseudogene TRBV3-2) and TRBJ1-1; no definite D call. Germline V lookup: CDR1 LGHDT, CDR2 YNNKEL (reference sequence). The V and J ends lost 5 bases and 10 bases respectively, with 11 bases between them. CDR3 size: 11 residues. The CDR3 sequence is CASSTRGGAFF. In DNA form, the CDR3 reads TGTGCCAGCAGCACCCGAGGAGGAGCTTTCTTT.

The chain employs TRBV4-1 and TRBJ2-3; 10 bases agree with TRBD2. The V segment lost 1 base and the J segment 6 bases; nucleotides outside the gene matches: 1. This CDR3 contains 14 residues. The V gene's germline CDR1 is MGHRA and CDR2 YSYEKL. The CDR3 nucleotides are TGCGCCAGCAGCCAAGGGGGACTAGCGGATACGCAGTATTTT. As protein: CASSQGGLADTQYF.

This clone appeared a single time. DNA of the CDR3: TGTGCCTGGACCGGAGGGGAGCGGTACACAGATACGCAGTATTTT. Translation gives CAWTGGERYTDTQYF. The chain is built from TRBV30 and TRBJ2-3; D might be TRBD2 (6 bases). The CDR3 is 15 residues long. Germline V gives CDR1 GTSNPN, CDR2 SVGIG (reference sequence). Trimming stripped 4 bases from V and 2 bases from J, with 16 bases between.

V gene TRBV11-2 combines with J gene TRBJ2-5; TRBD2 matches at 7 bases. The CDR3 has 13 residues. Trimming cost V 3 bases and J 5 bases; bases outside gene matches: 3. Germline assignment: CDR1 SGHAT and CDR2 FQNNGV. DNA for the CDR3: TGTGCCAGCAGCTTGGGGGGGGATGAGACCCAGTACTTC. Translated: CASSLGGDETQYF. The variable domain in full, with the rest retrieved from reference TRBV11-2 and TRBJ2-5, is EAGVAQSPRYKIIEKRQSVAFWCNPISGHATLYWYQQILGQGPKLLIQFQNNGVVDDSQLPKDRFSAERLKGVDSTLKIQPAKLEDSAVYLCASSLGGDETQYFGPGTRLLVL.

Only one count was recorded for this clone. The chain carries TRBV7-9 and TRBJ2-2; 10 bases line up with TRBD2. CDR3 length equals 16 residues. The V gene end was trimmed by 8 bases and the J gene end by 3 bases; junction bases not matched to a gene: 9. Germline-derived CDR1 and CDR2 are SEHNR and FQNEAQ (reference sequence). CDR3 protein: CASVEREGRDTGELFF. DNA for the CDR3: TGTGCCAGCGTTGAGCGGGAGGGCCGTGACACCGGGGAGCTGTTTTTT.

The chain carries TRBV30 and TRBJ1-4; tentatively, D is TRBD1 (5 bases). V was pared by 3 bases and J by 7 bases, with 15 bases between. The CDR3 covers 14 residues. CDR1 GTSNPN and CDR2 SVGIG come from the germline V gene (reference sequence). The CDR3 region has the DNA TGTGCCTGGAGGGAACCAGGGTTCAGTGAAAAACTGTTTTTT. Protein sequence: CAWREPGFSEKLFF.

This clone has only a few counts. The chain uses TRBV6-2 or TRBV6-3 and TRBJ1-1; D is unresolved. The CDR3 has 15 residues. Germline values: CDR1 MNHEY, CDR2 SVGEGT. V lost 0 bases, J lost 2 bases, and 10 bases lay in between. CDR3 region: CASSYSIRGNTEAFF. CDR3 DNA sequence: TGTGCCAGCAGTTACTCGATTCGGGGTAACACTGAAGCTTTCTTT.

V and J are TRBV25-1 and TRBJ1-4, with D possibly TRBD1 on 5 matching bases. The germline V gene has CDR1 MGHDK and CDR2 SYGVNS. Between the trimmed V and J ends, which lost 3 bases and 7 bases, there was a span of 12 bases. The CDR3 runs to 14 residues. CDR3 coding DNA: TGTGCCAGCAGTGAGCGGGGGAGGGCTGAAAAACTGTTTTTT. The encoded protein is CASSERGRAEKLFF.

The J gene is TRBJ2-5, the V gene TRBV10-3, with a weak D call TRBD2 (5 bases). The ends were cut back, 4 bases at V and 1 base at J, with 19 bases in the middle. This CDR3 has 17 residues. CDR1 and CDR2 (germline): ENHRY, SYGVKD. In DNA, the CDR3 is TGTGCCATCAGTGTGGGTCCCCCCGGGAACCGCCAAGAGACCCAGTACTTC. It translates to CAISVGPPGNRQETQYF.